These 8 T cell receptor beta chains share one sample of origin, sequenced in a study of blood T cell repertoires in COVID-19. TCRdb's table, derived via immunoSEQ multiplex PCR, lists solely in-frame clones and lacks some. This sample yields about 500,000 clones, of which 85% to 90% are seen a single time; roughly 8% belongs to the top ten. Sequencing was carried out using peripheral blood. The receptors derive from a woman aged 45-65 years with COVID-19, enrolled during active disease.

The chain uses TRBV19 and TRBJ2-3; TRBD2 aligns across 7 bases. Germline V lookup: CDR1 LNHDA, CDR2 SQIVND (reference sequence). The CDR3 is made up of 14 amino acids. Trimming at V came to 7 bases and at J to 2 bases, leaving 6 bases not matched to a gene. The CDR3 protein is CASKRGGTTDTQYF. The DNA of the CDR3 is TGTGCCAGTAAGCGGGGAGGGACCACAGATACGCAGTATTTT.

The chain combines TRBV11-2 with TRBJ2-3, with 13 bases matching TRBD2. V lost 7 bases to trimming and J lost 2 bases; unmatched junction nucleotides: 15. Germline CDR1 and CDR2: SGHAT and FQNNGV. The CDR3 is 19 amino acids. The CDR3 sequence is CASTLPGLAGLEPTDTQYF. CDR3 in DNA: TGTGCCAGCACCCTCCCGGGACTAGCGGGGTTAGAGCCCACAGATACGCAGTATTTT. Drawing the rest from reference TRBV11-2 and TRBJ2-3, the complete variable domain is EAGVAQSPRYKIIEKRQSVAFWCNPISGHATLYWYQQILGQGPKLLIQFQNNGVVDDSQLPKDRFSAERLKGVDSTLKIQPAKLEDSAVYLCASTLPGLAGLEPTDTQYFGPGTRLTVL.

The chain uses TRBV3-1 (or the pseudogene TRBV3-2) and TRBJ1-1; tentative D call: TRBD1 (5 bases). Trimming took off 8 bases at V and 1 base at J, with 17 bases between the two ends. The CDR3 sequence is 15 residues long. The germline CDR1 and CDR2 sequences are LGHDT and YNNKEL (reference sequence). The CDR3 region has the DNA TGTGCCAGCGCCCCCACGACAGTACCGAACACTGAAGCTTTCTTT. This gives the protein CASAPTTVPNTEAFF.

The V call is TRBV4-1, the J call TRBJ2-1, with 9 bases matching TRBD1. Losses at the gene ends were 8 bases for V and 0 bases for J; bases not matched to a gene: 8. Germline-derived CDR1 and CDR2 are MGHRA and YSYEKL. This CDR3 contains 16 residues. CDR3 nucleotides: TGCGCCAGCCGGGGTACAGGGGGCTTCTCCTACAATGAGCAGTTCTTC. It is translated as CASRGTGGFSYNEQFF.

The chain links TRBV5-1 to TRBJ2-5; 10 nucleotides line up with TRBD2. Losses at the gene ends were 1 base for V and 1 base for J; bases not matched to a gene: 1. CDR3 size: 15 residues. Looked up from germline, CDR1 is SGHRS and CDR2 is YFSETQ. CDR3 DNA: TGCGCCAGCAGCTTGAGCGGGGGGGCCCAAGAGACCCAGTACTTC. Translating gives CASSLSGGAQETQYF.

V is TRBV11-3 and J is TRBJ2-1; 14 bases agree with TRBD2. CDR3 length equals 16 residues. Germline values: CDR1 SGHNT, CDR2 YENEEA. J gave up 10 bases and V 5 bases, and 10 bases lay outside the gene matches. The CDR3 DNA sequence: TGTGCCAGCAGCCTCCGACTAGCGGGGGGGCCGAGGGAGCAGTTCTTC. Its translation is CASSLRLAGGPREQFF.

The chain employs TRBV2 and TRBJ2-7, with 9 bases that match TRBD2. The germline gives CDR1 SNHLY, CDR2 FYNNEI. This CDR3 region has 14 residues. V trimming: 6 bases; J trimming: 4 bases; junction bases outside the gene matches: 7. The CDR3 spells CASRILAGKYEQYF. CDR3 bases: TGTGCCAGCAGGATTCTAGCGGGGAAATACGAGCAGTACTTC. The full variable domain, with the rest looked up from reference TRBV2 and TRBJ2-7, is EPEVTQTPSHQVTQMGQEVILRCVPISNHLYFYWYRQILGQKVEFLVSFYNNEISEKSEIFDDQFSVERPDGSNFTLKIRSTKLEDSAMYFCASRILAGKYEQYFGPGTRLTVT.

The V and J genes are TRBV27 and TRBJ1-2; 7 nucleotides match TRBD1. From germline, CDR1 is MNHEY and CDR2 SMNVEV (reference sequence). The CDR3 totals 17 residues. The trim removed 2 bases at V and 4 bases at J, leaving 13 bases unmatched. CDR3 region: CASSLGTGDSRVYGYTF. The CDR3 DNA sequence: TGTGCCAGCAGTTTAGGAACAGGGGACTCCAGGGTCTATGGCTACACCTTC.